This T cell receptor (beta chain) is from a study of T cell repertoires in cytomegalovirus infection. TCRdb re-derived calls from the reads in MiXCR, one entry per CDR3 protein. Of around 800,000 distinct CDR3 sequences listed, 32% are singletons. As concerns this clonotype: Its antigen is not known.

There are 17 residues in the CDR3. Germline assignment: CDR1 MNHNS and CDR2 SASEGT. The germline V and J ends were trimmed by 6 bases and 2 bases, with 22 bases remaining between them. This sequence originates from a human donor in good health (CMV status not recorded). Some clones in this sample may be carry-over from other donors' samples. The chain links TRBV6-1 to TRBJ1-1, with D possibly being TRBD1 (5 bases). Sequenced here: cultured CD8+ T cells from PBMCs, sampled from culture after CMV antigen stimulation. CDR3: CASRTYPDRIPNTEAFF. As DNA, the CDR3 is TGTGCCAGCAGAACCTACCCCGACAGAATTCCTAACACTGAAGCTTTCTTT.